These T cell receptor beta chains were read from a single sample in a study of cytomegalovirus exposure and HLA in healthy donors. Clones were sequenced by immunoSEQ multiplex PCR, and TCRdb holds only the in-frame ones, with some missing. The table has 170,000 or so clones, around 80% seen once. Sequenced: PBMCs. The receptors stem from a woman in her 30s in good health and CMV-seronegative. The CDR3 runs from the conserved cysteine through the conserved F or W. The D gene is left open where the match is weak.

TRBD2	TRBV7-2	TRBJ2-3	CASKGLAGPNTQYF
TRBD1	TRBV7-3	TRBJ2-3	CASSSAGGLGTDTQYF
NA	TRBV6-6	TRBJ1-2	CASSYLTGPSNYGYTF
NA	TRBV5-1	TRBJ1-3	CASSLDQDSGNTIYF
TRBD2	TRBV7-6	TRBJ2-6	CASSLAVHGGAGANVLTF
TRBD2	TRBV18	TRBJ2-1	CASSSGTTSYNEQFF
TRBD1	TRBV6-5	TRBJ1-6	CASGRDRDVSPLHF
TRBD1	TRBV11-2	TRBJ1-2	CASSTGGWRGYTF
NA	TRBV2	TRBJ2-7	CASSIKGRGAQYF
TRBD1	TRBV30	TRBJ2-4	CAWSNRGLGNIQYF
NA	TRBV6-5	TRBJ1-1	CASSYLRDTEAFF
TRBD1	TRBV6-6	TRBJ2-7	CASRGQGDSEQYF
TRBD2	TRBV2	TRBJ2-2	CASQLAGAGNTGELFF
NA	TRBV7-9	TRBJ2-5	CASSIRPGWETQYF
NA	TRBV11-2	TRBJ1-5	CASSFGGGSNQPQHF
NA	TRBV28	TRBJ2-1	CASGTDSYNEQFF
TRBD1	TRBV18	TRBJ2-6	CASSRRGTGNSGANVLTF
NA	TRBV18	TRBJ2-3	CASSSAGSTDTQYF
NA	TRBV18	TRBJ1-5	CASSPGGGDGNQPQHF
NA	TRBV30	TRBJ1-2	CAWSVQGDYGYTF
NA	TRBV7-8	TRBJ2-7	CASSYHEAWEQYF
NA	TRBV19	TRBJ1-2	CASSIFGQTNYGYTF
TRBD1	TRBV18	TRBJ1-5	CASSPATGGLSNQPQHF
TRBD1	TRBV6-5	TRBJ1-2	CASSPGTGPGYGYTF
NA	TRBV4-3	TRBJ2-1	CASSQDSSAVGHEQFF
NA	TRBV2	TRBJ1-4	CASSRATNEKLFF
TRBD2	TRBV2	TRBJ2-7	CASRLAGVYEQYF
NA	TRBV19	TRBJ1-1	CASSAGGINTEAFF
NA	TRBV6-5	TRBJ2-6	CASSYGGLGANGLTF
TRBD1	TRBV6-1	TRBJ2-7	CASRQGTYEQYF
TRBD2	TRBV7-2	TRBJ2-3	CASSLRTTTSGGTDTQYF
NA	TRBV6-5	TRBJ2-4	CASSYVPLAKNIQYF
NA	TRBV2	TRBJ1-2	CASTQGKGLDYGYTF
NA	TRBV7-9	TRBJ2-3	CASSLAQTSTDTQYF
TRBD2	TRBV9	TRBJ2-3	CASSMRGGRGTDTQYF
TRBD2	TRBV27	TRBJ2-2	CASSLLAPASGTGELFF
NA	TRBV5-6	TRBJ2-1	CASSYGQSSYNEQFF
TRBD1	TRBV15	TRBJ2-3	CATSRVDRDTDTQYF
TRBD1	TRBV2	TRBJ1-1	CASRGIGGANTEAFF
NA	TRBV19	TRBJ1-2	CASSIGQVSYGYTF
TRBD1	TRBV4-2	TRBJ1-6	CASSQDFRVRGSPLHF
TRBD1	TRBV14	TRBJ1-3	CASSQAGQHSGNTIYF
TRBD1	TRBV28	TRBJ2-7	CASSSTGQGSYEQYF
NA	TRBV28	TRBJ1-2	CASSTEAGWVFYGYTF
NA	TRBV5-1	TRBJ1-2	CASSSSGTSYGYTF
NA	TRBV14	TRBJ2-2	CASSVLRNTGELFF
NA	TRBV6-5	TRBJ2-7	CASSSLRNGGEQYF
TRBD1	TRBV5-1	TRBJ1-4	CASRGQGATNEKLFF
NA	TRBV30	TRBJ1-5	CAWGSARSNQPQHF